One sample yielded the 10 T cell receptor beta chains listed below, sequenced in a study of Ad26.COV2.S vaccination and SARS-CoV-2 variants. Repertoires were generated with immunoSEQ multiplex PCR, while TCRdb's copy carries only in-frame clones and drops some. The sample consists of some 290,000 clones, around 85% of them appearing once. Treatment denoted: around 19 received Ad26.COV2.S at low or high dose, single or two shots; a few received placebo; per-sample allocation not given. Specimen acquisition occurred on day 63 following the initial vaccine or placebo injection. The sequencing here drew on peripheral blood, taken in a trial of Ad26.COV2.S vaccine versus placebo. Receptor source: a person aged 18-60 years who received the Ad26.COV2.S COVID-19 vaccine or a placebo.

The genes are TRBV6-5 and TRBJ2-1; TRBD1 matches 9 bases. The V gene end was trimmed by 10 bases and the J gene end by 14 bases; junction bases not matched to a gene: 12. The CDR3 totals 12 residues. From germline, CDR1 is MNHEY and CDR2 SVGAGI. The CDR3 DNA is TGTGCCAACCTACAGGGGGCGGGTGGAAAGTTCTTC. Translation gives CANLQGAGGKFF.

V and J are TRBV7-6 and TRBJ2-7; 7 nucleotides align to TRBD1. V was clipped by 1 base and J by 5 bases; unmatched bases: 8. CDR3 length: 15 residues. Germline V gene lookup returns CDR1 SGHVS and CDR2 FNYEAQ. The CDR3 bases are TGTGCCAGCAGCTTAGGGCAGGGGGTAGTCCACGAGCAGTACTTC. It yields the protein CASSLGQGVVHEQYF.

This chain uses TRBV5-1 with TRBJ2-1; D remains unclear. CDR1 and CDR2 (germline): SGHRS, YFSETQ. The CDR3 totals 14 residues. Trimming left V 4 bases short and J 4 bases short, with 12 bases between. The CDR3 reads CASSPSPVYNEQFF. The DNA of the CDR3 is TGCGCCAGCAGCCCGAGTCCGGTATACAATGAGCAGTTCTTC.

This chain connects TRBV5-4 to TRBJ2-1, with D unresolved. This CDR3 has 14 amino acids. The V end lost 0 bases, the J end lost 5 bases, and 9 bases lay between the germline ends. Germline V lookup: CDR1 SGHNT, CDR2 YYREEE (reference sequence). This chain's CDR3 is CASSLVAENNEQFF. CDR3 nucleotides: TGTGCCAGCAGCTTGGTGGCAGAAAACAATGAGCAGTTCTTC.

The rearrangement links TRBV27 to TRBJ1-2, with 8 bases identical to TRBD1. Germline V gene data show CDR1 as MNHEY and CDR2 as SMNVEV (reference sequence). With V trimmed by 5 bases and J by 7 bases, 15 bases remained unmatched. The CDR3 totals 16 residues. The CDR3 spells CASSRAGLGQGGGYTF. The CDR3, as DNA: TGTGCCAGCAGTAGAGCCGGGCTAGGACAGGGAGGTGGCTACACCTTC.

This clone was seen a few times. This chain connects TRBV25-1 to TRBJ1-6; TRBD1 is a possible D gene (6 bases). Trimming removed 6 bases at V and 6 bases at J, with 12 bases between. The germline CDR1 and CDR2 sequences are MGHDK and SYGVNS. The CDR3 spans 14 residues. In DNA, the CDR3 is TGTGCCAGCAGGCAAGAGGGGGTTAATTCACCCCTCCACTTT. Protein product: CASRQEGVNSPLHF.

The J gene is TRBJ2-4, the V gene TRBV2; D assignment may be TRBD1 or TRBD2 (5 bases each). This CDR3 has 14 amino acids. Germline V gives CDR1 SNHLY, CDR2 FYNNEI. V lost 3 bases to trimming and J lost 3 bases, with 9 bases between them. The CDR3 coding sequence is TGTGCCAGCAGTGACCCTGGGGGCAAAAACATTCAGTACTTC. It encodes CASSDPGGKNIQYF.

The CDR3: CSATGNGELFF. The CDR3 nucleotides are TGCAGTGCTACCGGGAACGGGGAGCTGTTTTTT. The V and J genes are TRBV20-1 and TRBJ2-2; weak D call: TRBD2 (5 bases). Trimming pared 4 bases from V and 7 bases from J, leaving 7 bases between. This CDR3 is 11 amino acids long. The germline gives CDR1 DFQATT, CDR2 SNEGSKA (reference sequence).

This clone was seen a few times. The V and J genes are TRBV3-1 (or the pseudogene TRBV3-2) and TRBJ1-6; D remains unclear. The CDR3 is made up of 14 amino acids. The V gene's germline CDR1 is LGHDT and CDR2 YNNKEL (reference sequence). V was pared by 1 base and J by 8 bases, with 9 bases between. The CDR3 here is CASSQARTDSPLHF. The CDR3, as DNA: TGTGCCAGCAGCCAAGCCAGGACGGATTCACCCCTCCACTTT.

CDR3 loop: CASSGRNYGYTF. The CDR3 DNA sequence: TGTGCCAGCAGCGGTCGAAACTATGGCTACACCTTC. This chain links TRBV7-2 with TRBJ1-2; no clear D gene. Germline CDR1 reads SGHTA; CDR2 reads FQGNSA. The CDR3 runs to 12 residues. V was cut by 5 bases and J by 2 bases, with 6 bases left in between.